These 18 T cell receptor beta chains share one sample of origin, sequenced in a study of cytomegalovirus exposure and HLA in healthy donors. Vbeta (60) and Jbeta (13) primers were used in the PCR. Clones were sequenced by immunoSEQ multiplex PCR, and TCRdb holds only the in-frame ones, with some missing. The data show around 150,000 clones, over 60% seen once. The sequenced material came from PBMCs. The receptors were sampled from a man aged 40-50 years in good health and CMV-seropositive.

The chain links TRBV29-1 to TRBJ2-7; TRBD1 aligns across 7 bases. The CDR3 contains 14 residues. Germline loops: CDR1 SQVTM, CDR2 ANQGSEA. V shed 6 bases and J 3 bases; nucleotides not matched to a gene: 11. CDR3 loop: CSVRWPDRNYEQYF. In DNA form, the CDR3 reads TGCAGCGTCCGCTGGCCGGACAGGAACTACGAGCAGTACTTC.

The V and J genes are TRBV29-1 and TRBJ1-2; D unresolved. The V and J ends lost 3 bases and 6 bases respectively, with 8 bases between them. The CDR3 contains 11 residues. CDR1 and CDR2 from the germline V gene are SQVTM and ANQGSEA. CDR3 nucleotides: TGCAGCGTTGATCCTGGAGATGGCTACACCTTC. Its protein product is CSVDPGDGYTF.

This chain joins TRBV9 and TRBJ2-7; tentative D call: TRBD1 (6 bases). V shed 0 bases and J shed 7 bases, with 23 bases lying between them. From germline, CDR1 is SGDLS and CDR2 YYNGEE. The CDR3 is made up of 17 amino acids. The CDR3 reads CASSVAQGPFLLGEQYF. CDR3 nucleotides: TGTGCCAGCAGCGTAGCTCAGGGGCCTTTTCTCCTGGGGGAGCAGTACTTC.

This clone is a singleton in its sample. The CDR3 nucleotides read TGTGCCAGCGGCCTAGGTATTAGCAATCAGCCCCAGCATTTT. This encodes CASGLGISNQPQHF. The J gene is TRBJ1-5, the V gene TRBV6-5; D is undetermined. The germline V gene has CDR1 MNHEY and CDR2 SVGAGI. The CDR3 loop spans 14 amino acids. Trimming left V 8 bases short and J 0 bases short, with 11 bases between.

V and J are TRBV5-6 and TRBJ2-2; perhaps TRBD1 as D (6 bases). The CDR3 is made up of 14 amino acids. CDR1 is SGHDT and CDR2 is YYEEEE in the germline V gene. V was trimmed by 0 bases and J by 6 bases, leaving 9 bases between them. This chain's CDR3 is CASSLGGGAGELFF. CDR3 nucleotide sequence: TGTGCCAGCAGCTTGGGAGGGGGTGCCGGGGAGCTGTTTTTT. Combining the CDR3 with reference TRBV5-6 and TRBJ2-2 gives the whole variable domain DAGVTQSPTHLIKTRGQQVTLRCSPKSGHDTVSWYQQALGQGPQFIFQYYEEEERQRGNFPDRFSGHQFPNYSSELNVNALLLGDSALYLCASSLGGGAGELFFGEGSRLTVL.

This sequence joins TRBV10-3 and TRBJ1-2; 8 bases match TRBD1. This CDR3 has 15 residues. With V trimmed by 6 bases and J by 6 bases, 12 bases remained unmatched. Germline CDR1 and CDR2: ENHRY and SYGVKD. CDR3 sequence reads: CAIRDRGPKEDGYTF. CDR3 bases: TGTGCCATCAGAGACAGGGGACCTAAAGAGGATGGCTACACCTTC.

This clone was seen a handful of times. The chain couples TRBV5-1 to TRBJ1-1, with D possibly being TRBD1 (6 bases). Germline CDR1 is SGHRS and CDR2 is YFSETQ. There are 20 residues in the CDR3. V was cut by 0 bases and J by 2 bases, with 26 bases left in between. In nucleotides, the CDR3 is TGCGCCAGCAGCTTGGGGGGACACAGGGAGGGGTCACTTGGAAACACTGAAGCTTTCTTT. It encodes CASSLGGHREGSLGNTEAFF.

The V and J genes are TRBV7-3 and TRBJ1-5; 10 bases align to TRBD1. V trimming: 9 bases; J trimming: 5 bases; junction bases outside the gene matches: 16. Germline CDR1 and CDR2: SGHTA and FQGTGA. CDR3 length: 17 residues. The CDR3 is CARNIRDRGRGHQPQHF. The CDR3 region has the DNA TGTGCCAGAAACATAAGGGACAGGGGACGGGGCCATCAGCCCCAGCATTTT.

J is TRBJ2-5 and V is TRBV7-2; D perhaps matches TRBD2 (5 bases). Deletions cut 2 bases from V and 5 bases from J, with 9 bases between. Germline CDR1 is SGHTA and CDR2 is FQGNSA. This CDR3 has 13 amino acids. CDR3 amino acids: CASSLMGAETQYF. The CDR3 DNA reads TGTGCCAGCAGCTTAATGGGAGCGGAGACCCAGTACTTC.

The gene calls are TRBV5-4 and TRBJ2-3, with D possibly matching TRBD2 (5 bases). The CDR3 extends over 15 amino acids. V lost 2 bases to trimming and J lost 2 bases, with 12 bases between them. Per the germline V gene, CDR1 is SGHNT and CDR2 is YYREEE (reference sequence). As DNA, the CDR3 is TGTGCCAGCAGCTTTCTAACTAGTACCACAGATACGCAGTATTTT. It is translated as CASSFLTSTTDTQYF.

The chain couples TRBV10-3 to TRBJ1-1; D unresolved. The CDR3 runs to 14 residues. Deletions cut 3 bases from V and 1 base from J, with 9 bases between. The germline V gene has CDR1 ENHRY and CDR2 SYGVKD. The CDR3: CAISDGLTNTEAFF. The DNA for the CDR3 is TGTGCCATCAGTGACGGACTGACGAACACTGAAGCTTTCTTT.

The chain employs TRBV6-1 and TRBJ1-4; possible D gene TRBD1, 6 bases. The V gene lost 3 bases and the J gene lost 5 bases, with 22 bases spanning the gap. Looked up from germline, CDR1 is MNHNS and CDR2 is SASEGT. The CDR3 is 18 amino acids. The CDR3 bases are TGTGCCAGCAGTGAGGGGACACGGTTTAGAGGGGGAAATGAAAAACTGTTTTTT. Translation gives CASSEGTRFRGGNEKLFF.

The genes are TRBV9 and TRBJ2-7; 8 bases are shared with TRBD2. Germline V lookup: CDR1 SGDLS, CDR2 YYNGEE. With V trimmed by 4 bases and J by 7 bases, 16 bases remained unmatched. The CDR3 totals 16 residues. The CDR3 protein is CASSPYPRTSRREQYF. CDR3 in DNA: TGTGCCAGCAGCCCGTACCCCCGGACTAGCAGGAGAGAGCAGTACTTC.

This chain uses TRBV19 with TRBJ2-7; 7 nucleotides align to TRBD2. The J segment lost 4 bases and the V segment lost 3 bases, leaving 6 bases of the junction unmatched. The germline CDR1 and CDR2 sequences are LNHDA and SQIVND (reference sequence). This CDR3 is built from 14 residues. CDR3 sequence (DNA): TGTGCCAGTAGTATTAGCGGGCAGAATTACGAGCAGTACTTC. Protein sequence: CASSISGQNYEQYF.

The V gene is TRBV9, the J gene TRBJ2-4; TRBD2 aligns across 7 bases. V lost 0 bases, J lost 0 bases, and 6 bases stayed unmatched. Germline CDR1 and CDR2: SGDLS and YYNGEE. There are 17 residues in the CDR3. The CDR3 spells CASSVESGGLAKNIQYF. Here the CDR3 DNA reads TGTGCCAGCAGCGTAGAGTCGGGGGGTTTAGCCAAAAACATTCAGTACTTC.

The rearrangement joins TRBV27 to TRBJ2-1; maybe TRBD1 (6 bases). Looked up from germline, CDR1 is MNHEY and CDR2 is SMNVEV (reference sequence). The V and J ends lost 5 bases and 3 bases respectively, with 8 bases between them. CDR3 size: 13 residues. Written as DNA, the CDR3 is TGTGCCAGCAGTGTGGACAGCTACAATGAGCAGTTCTTC. It yields the protein CASSVDSYNEQFF.

The V gene is TRBV7-2, the J gene TRBJ1-2, with D possibly matching TRBD1 (6 bases). The V gene lost 5 bases and the J gene lost 0 bases, with 19 bases spanning the gap. The CDR3 spans 17 residues. The V gene's germline CDR1 is SGHTA and CDR2 FQGNSA. CDR3: CASSPPGGGRPNYGYTF. CDR3 bases: TGTGCCAGCAGCCCGCCTGGCGGGGGGCGACCTAACTATGGCTACACCTTC.

V usage is TRBV5-1 and J usage is TRBJ2-5, with 7 bases lining up with TRBD1. The J call is in doubt because the DNA end fits TRBJ2-7 better. Per germline, CDR1 SGHRS and CDR2 YFSETQ. This CDR3 spans 13 amino acids. CDR3 sequence: CASSSGQSYEQYF. The CDR3 DNA follows: TGCGCCAGCAGCTCGGGACAGTCCTACGAGCAGTACTTC.